The 27 T cell receptor beta chains in this list originate from one sample, sequenced in a study of regulatory T cells in long-lasting Graves disease. Time point of the sample: newly diagnosed GD, antithyroid drugs for less than 3 months. RNA isolated from PBMCs was used to make the TCR library. iRepertoire HTBI primers and Arm-PCR of CDR3 regions built TCR beta libraries. Each CDR3 protein gets one entry after TCRdb re-called the multiplex PCR reads with MiXCR. Among some 230,000 distinct CDR3 sequences listed, around 19% were seen once. Sequencing was performed on peripheral blood mononuclear cells (PBMCs), taken at new diagnosis, from a patient treated with antithyroid drugs. The source is a female donor with Graves disease.

The CDR3 nucleotides are TGCAGCGTTGTGACCGGGGAGTACGAGCAGTACTTC. It is translated as CSVVTGEYEQYF. The chain combines TRBV29-1 with TRBJ2-7, with D possibly TRBD2 on 5 matching bases. Deletions cut 4 bases from V and 4 bases from J, with 11 bases between. Germline assignment: CDR1 SQVTM and CDR2 ANQGSEA. The CDR3 sequence is 12 residues long.

In its sample, this clonotype was seen many times. An end of the junction differs from the germline gene, which may be a read error. J is TRBJ1-6 and V is TRBV7-2; maybe TRBD1 (6 bases). Germline CDR1 reads SGHTA; CDR2 reads FQGNSA. This CDR3 has 17 residues. This chain's CDR3 is CASSLAQLRGNNSPLHF. Here the CDR3 DNA reads TGTGCCAGCAGCCTAGCCCAATTGAGGGGGAATAATTCACCCCTCCACTTT.

This clonotype showed up many times. The chain links TRBV27 to TRBJ1-1; 7 bases agree with TRBD1. This CDR3 is built from 17 residues. Germline V lookup: CDR1 MNHEY, CDR2 SMNVEV (reference sequence). The V and J ends lost 8 bases and 1 base, in that order; junction bases with no gene match: 16. CDR3 protein: CASYLRGDSASNTEAFF. The CDR3 coding sequence is TGTGCCAGCTACTTGAGGGGGGACAGCGCGTCGAACACTGAAGCTTTCTTT.

This clonotype was detected many times. The chain recombines TRBV7-8 with TRBJ2-5, with 7 positions matching TRBD2. Germline lookup yields CDR1 SGHVS and CDR2 FQNEAQ. Trimming took 3 bases from V and 5 from J; bases not matched to a gene: 12. The CDR3 extends over 16 amino acids. CDR3 sequence (DNA): TGTGCCAGCAGCTTCCCGAGGGCTAGCGGCGGGGAGACCCAGTACTTC. Translating gives CASSFPRASGGETQYF.

A few counts support this clonotype. V usage is TRBV20-1 and J usage is TRBJ2-3, with TRBD2 identical over 7 bases. The CDR3 length is 16 residues. After removal of 4 bases from V and 6 bases from J, the junction contained 16 bases not matched to a gene. Germline V lookup: CDR1 DFQATT, CDR2 SNEGSKA (reference sequence). The CDR3 DNA sequence: TGCAGTGCTACCGGCGGGAGCTCCGCCAAGGTGGATACGCAGTATTTT. Translated, it gives CSATGGSSAKVDTQYF.

This clonotype was observed at least ten times. This chain links TRBV5-1 with TRBJ2-7; the D is unclear. V gave up 4 bases and J gave up 0 bases, with 8 bases separating them. The CDR3 runs to 13 residues. CDR1 is SGHRS, CDR2 YFSETQ, per germline. The DNA for the CDR3 is TGCGCCAGCAGCCGCGACATCTCCTACGAGCAGTACTTC. Protein product: CASSRDISYEQYF.

This clonotype came up many times. The V gene is TRBV20-1, the J gene TRBJ2-3; D gene uncertain. This CDR3 contains 14 residues. The V gene lost 4 bases and the J gene lost 2 bases, with 13 bases spanning the gap. Germline CDR1 is DFQATT and CDR2 is SNEGSKA (reference sequence). The CDR3 protein is CSAIRSGPTDTQYF. The CDR3, as DNA: TGCAGTGCTATAAGGTCGGGCCCCACAGATACGCAGTATTTT.

This clonotype was seen many times. V gene TRBV5-1 combines with J gene TRBJ1-6, with unresolved D. Trimming took off 0 bases at V and 7 bases at J, with 8 bases between the two ends. This CDR3 has 14 residues. The V gene's germline CDR1 is SGHRS and CDR2 YFSETQ. CDR3 amino acids: CASSLVGRNSPLHF. CDR3 bases: TGCGCCAGCAGCTTGGTTGGGAGGAATTCACCCCTCCACTTT.

Ten or more counts support this clonotype. V usage is TRBV7-2 and J usage is TRBJ2-2; 7 bases map to TRBD2. CDR1 and CDR2 (germline): SGHTA, FQGNSA. V shed 3 bases, J shed 0 bases, and the junction held 1 base outside the gene matches. The CDR3 runs to 15 residues. In DNA form, the CDR3 reads TGTGCCAGCAGCTTTAGCGGGCCGAACACCGGGGAGCTGTTTTTT. Translated: CASSFSGPNTGELFF. Combining the CDR3 with reference TRBV7-2 and TRBJ2-2 gives the whole variable domain GAGVSQSPSNKVTEKGKDVELRCDPISGHTALYWYRQSLGQGLEFLIYFQGNSAPDKSGLPSDRFSAERTGGSVSTLTIQRTQQEDSAVYLCASSFSGPNTGELFFGEGSRLTVL.

This clonotype was detected many times. The chain couples TRBV6-5 to TRBJ1-2; D unclear. V was cut by 1 base and J by 5 bases, with 8 bases left in between. From germline, CDR1 is MNHEY and CDR2 SVGAGI. The CDR3 is 13 residues long. The CDR3 here is CASSYWERYGYTF. DNA of the CDR3: TGTGCCAGCAGTTACTGGGAAAGATATGGCTACACCTTC.

V gene TRBV27 combines with J gene TRBJ2-5; 7 positions agree with TRBD1. The CDR3 is 16 residues long. CDR1 is MNHEY and CDR2 is SMNVEV in the germline V gene (reference sequence). V trimming: 2 bases; J trimming: 1 base; junction bases outside the gene matches: 7. The CDR3 protein is CASSLIPGDSQETQYF. CDR3 nucleotides: TGTGCCAGCAGTTTAATCCCTGGGGACAGCCAAGAGACCCAGTACTTC.

Note on this clonotype: A much larger clone is a single base away; this may be a read error. The chain joins TRBV28 to TRBJ1-1; 10 nucleotides align to TRBD1. The CDR3 has 13 residues. Germline V gene data show CDR1 as MDHEN and CDR2 as SYDVKM. J was trimmed by 5 bases and V by 6 bases; bases with no gene match: 3. The CDR3 region is CASRGQGRTEAFF. The CDR3, as DNA: TGTGCCAGCAGGGGACAGGGGCGGACTGAAGCTTTCTTT.

This clonotype occurred many times. The chain couples TRBV12-5 to TRBJ1-1, with D unclear. Germline V gives CDR1 LGHNT, CDR2 FRNRAP. V lost 4 bases and J 5 bases, leaving 14 bases between the germline ends. CDR3 length: 14 amino acids. The CDR3 DNA is TGTGCTAGTGGTTGGCCGGTGGGGAAAACTGAAGCTTTCTTT. Translation gives CASGWPVGKTEAFF.

Note on this clonotype: A much larger clone differs by one base, so this may be a read error. The chain carries TRBV12-3 or TRBV12-4 and TRBJ2-1; either TRBD1 or TRBD2 may supply D (5 bases each). The CDR3 has 16 amino acids. The CDR3 DNA follows: TGTGCCAGCAGTTTAGCGTCCGGGGCGCCGTGGAATGGGCAGTTCTTC. This encodes CASSLASGAPWNGQFF.

There are many counts of this clonotype. This chain joins TRBV19 and TRBJ1-5; the D gene is possibly TRBD1 (6 bases). Germline CDR1 LNHDA, CDR2 SQIVND (reference sequence). This CDR3 spans 13 amino acids. Trimming stripped 3 bases from V and 6 bases from J, with 9 bases between. DNA of the CDR3: TGTGCCAGTAGTATGCAGGGGACTCAGCCCCAGCATTTT. This gives the protein CASSMQGTQPQHF.

The sample holds many counts of this clonotype. The chain employs TRBV2 and TRBJ2-2, with 9 bases fitting TRBD1. The CDR3 spans 15 residues. Looked up from germline, CDR1 is SNHLY and CDR2 is FYNNEI. V lost 5 bases to trimming and J lost 11 bases; unmatched junction nucleotides: 12. CDR3 in DNA: TGTGCCAGCAGTCGCTGGACAGGGGATCCAAAAGAGCTGTTTTTT. This sequence encodes CASSRWTGDPKELFF.

This clonotype has a count of ten or more. This chain connects TRBV25-1 to TRBJ1-2; tentatively, D is TRBD1 (5 bases). The germline V gene encodes CDR1 MGHDK and CDR2 SYGVNS. This CDR3 is 13 amino acids long. Trimming pared 2 bases from V and 4 bases from J, leaving 8 bases between. The CDR3 sequence is CASSEAGRYGYTF. As DNA, the CDR3 is TGTGCCAGCAGTGAAGCGGGGCGCTATGGCTACACCTTC.

The CDR3, as DNA: TGTGCCAGCAGGACAGGGGCTGGAAACACCATATATTTT. Amino acid sequence: CASRTGAGNTIYF. The gene calls are TRBV12-3 or TRBV12-4 and TRBJ1-3; TRBD1 matches at 8 bases. The CDR3 contains 13 residues. V lost 6 bases to trimming and J lost 2 bases; unmatched junction nucleotides: 0.

This clonotype has at least ten counts. The genes are TRBV19 and TRBJ2-1; TRBD1 matches at 7 bases. The CDR3 loop spans 16 amino acids. Per germline, CDR1 LNHDA and CDR2 SQIVND (reference sequence). V gave up 6 bases and J gave up 2 bases; unmatched junction bases: 10. The CDR3 DNA reads TGTGCCAGTAGAACCGGACAGGCCGCCCCCTACAATGAGCAGTTCTTC. It codes for CASRTGQAAPYNEQFF.

The table lists this clonotype with many counts. The V gene is TRBV30, the J gene TRBJ2-2, with D possibly matching TRBD2 (6 bases). V was pared by 3 bases and J by 1 base, with 15 bases between. This CDR3 has 16 amino acids. Germline V lookup: CDR1 GTSNPN, CDR2 SVGIG (reference sequence). The CDR3 is CAWRAGPAGNTGELFF. In nucleotides, the CDR3 is TGTGCCTGGAGAGCCGGCCCAGCGGGGAACACCGGGGAGCTGTTTTTT.

The table lists this clonotype with many counts. The V and J genes are TRBV19 and TRBJ2-7, with unresolved D. Per germline, CDR1 LNHDA and CDR2 SQIVND (reference sequence). V was pared by 5 bases and J by 0 bases, with 14 bases between. CDR3 length: 15 amino acids. As DNA, the CDR3 is TGTGCCAGTAGTCGCGTAATGGAATTCTCCTACGAGCAGTACTTC. Its translation: CASSRVMEFSYEQYF.

This clonotype was detected ten times or more. The gene calls are TRBV6-1 and TRBJ1-5, with D possibly matching TRBD1 (5 bases). Deletions cut 6 bases from V and 0 bases from J, with 15 bases between. Germline assignment: CDR1 MNHNS and CDR2 SASEGT. The CDR3 spans 16 residues. The CDR3 region is CASRRDPADSNQPQHF. In DNA form, the CDR3 reads TGTGCCAGCAGAAGGGACCCAGCAGATAGCAATCAGCCCCAGCATTTT.

The sample holds a few counts of this clonotype. The chain combines TRBV24-1 with TRBJ2-2; 16 bases fit TRBD2. Unmatched junction bases numbered 6, after V lost 4 bases and J lost 5 bases. Germline values: CDR1 KGHDR, CDR2 SFDVKD. The length of the CDR3 is 18 residues. The CDR3, as DNA: TGTGCCACCAGTGACCCGGGACTAGCGGGAGGGAGGACCGGGGAGCTGTTTTTT. It is translated as CATSDPGLAGGRTGELFF.

As regards this clonotype: Given a far larger clone just one base away, this is likely a sequencing read error. The rearrangement joins TRBV27 to TRBJ2-1; 7 bases are shared with TRBD2. The junction had 11 bases not matched to a gene; V was cut back by 5 bases and J by 10 bases. The CDR3 has 14 amino acids. In germline, CDR1 is MNHEY, CDR2 SMNVEV (reference sequence). The CDR3 nucleotides are TGTGCCAGCAGTCGATCGGGACTAAGCTACGAGCAGTTCTTC. It specifies CASSRSGLSYEQFF.

This clonotype was detected many times. The CDR3 here is CSAKPNQGVSNSGNTIYF. The CDR3 nucleotides are TGCAGTGCCAAGCCGAACCAGGGGGTATCGAACTCTGGAAACACCATATATTTT. V is TRBV20-1 and J is TRBJ1-3; 7 bases match TRBD1. Per germline, CDR1 DFQATT and CDR2 SNEGSKA (reference sequence). CDR3 length: 18 amino acids. V gave up 6 bases and J gave up 0 bases; unmatched junction bases: 17.

In its sample, this clonotype was seen many times. The CDR3 DNA reads TGTGCCAGCAGCTCACAAACAGGGATTTACAACACTGAAGCTTTCTTT. It encodes CASSSQTGIYNTEAFF. This rearrangement joins TRBV7-2 to TRBJ1-1; maybe TRBD1 (6 bases). The CDR3 contains 16 residues. V was clipped by 4 bases and J by 2 bases, with 17 bases between them. The germline gives CDR1 SGHTA, CDR2 FQGNSA.

The chain links TRBV5-5 to TRBJ2-5; 13 bases are shared with TRBD2. The J call may not be correct, given that the DNA end is closer to TRBJ2-1. CDR1 and CDR2 (germline): SGHKS, YYEKEE (reference sequence). This CDR3 comprises 18 residues. DNA of the CDR3: TGTGCCAGCAGATATCAAGACGGACTAGCGGGAGAGCACAATGAGCAGTTCTTC. Its protein is CASRYQDGLAGEHNEQFF.